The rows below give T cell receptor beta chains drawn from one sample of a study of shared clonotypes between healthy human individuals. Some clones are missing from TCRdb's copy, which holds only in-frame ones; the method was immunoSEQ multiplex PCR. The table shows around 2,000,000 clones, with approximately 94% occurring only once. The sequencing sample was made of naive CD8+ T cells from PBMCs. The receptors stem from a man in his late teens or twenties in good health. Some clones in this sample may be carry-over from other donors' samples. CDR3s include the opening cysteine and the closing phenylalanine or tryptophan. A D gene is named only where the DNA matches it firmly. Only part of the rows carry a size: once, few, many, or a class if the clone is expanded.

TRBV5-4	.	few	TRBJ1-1	CASSIGPRGTEAFF	TGTGCCAGCAGCATAGGGCCACGGGGAACTGAAGCTTTCTTT
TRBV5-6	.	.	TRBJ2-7	CASKGAGGIYEQYF	TGTGCCAGCAAGGGGGCCGGGGGAATCTACGAGCAGTACTTC
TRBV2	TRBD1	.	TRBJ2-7	CASRLLGTGNSYEQYF	TGTGCCAGCCGGCTATTAGGGACAGGGAACTCCTACGAGCAGTACTTC
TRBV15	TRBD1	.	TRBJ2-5	CATSPGQGGEETQYF	TGTGCCACCAGTCCAGGACAGGGGGGAGAAGAGACCCAGTACTTC
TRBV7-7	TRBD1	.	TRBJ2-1	CASSQGTGGWNEQFF	TGTGCCAGCAGCCAAGGGACAGGGGGTTGGAATGAGCAGTTCTTC
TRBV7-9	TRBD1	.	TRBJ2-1	CASSSGQGDNEQFF	TGTGCCAGCAGCTCGGGACAGGGGGACAATGAGCAGTTCTTC
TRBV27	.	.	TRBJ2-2	CASSVAGELFF	TGTGCCAGCAGCGTCGCCGGGGAGCTGTTTTTT
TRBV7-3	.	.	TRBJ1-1	CASSRRGDTEAFF	TGTGCCAGCAGCCGAAGGGGGGACACTGAAGCTTTCTTT
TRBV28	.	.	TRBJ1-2	CASSSWTYGYTF	TGTGCCAGCAGTTCCTGGACCTATGGCTACACCTTC
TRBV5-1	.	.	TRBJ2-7	CASSWSLAYEQYF	TGCGCCAGCAGCTGGTCTCTAGCCTACGAGCAGTACTTC
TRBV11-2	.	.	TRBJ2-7	CASDPMWGTYEQYF	TGTGCCAGCGATCCAATGTGGGGAACTTACGAGCAGTACTTC